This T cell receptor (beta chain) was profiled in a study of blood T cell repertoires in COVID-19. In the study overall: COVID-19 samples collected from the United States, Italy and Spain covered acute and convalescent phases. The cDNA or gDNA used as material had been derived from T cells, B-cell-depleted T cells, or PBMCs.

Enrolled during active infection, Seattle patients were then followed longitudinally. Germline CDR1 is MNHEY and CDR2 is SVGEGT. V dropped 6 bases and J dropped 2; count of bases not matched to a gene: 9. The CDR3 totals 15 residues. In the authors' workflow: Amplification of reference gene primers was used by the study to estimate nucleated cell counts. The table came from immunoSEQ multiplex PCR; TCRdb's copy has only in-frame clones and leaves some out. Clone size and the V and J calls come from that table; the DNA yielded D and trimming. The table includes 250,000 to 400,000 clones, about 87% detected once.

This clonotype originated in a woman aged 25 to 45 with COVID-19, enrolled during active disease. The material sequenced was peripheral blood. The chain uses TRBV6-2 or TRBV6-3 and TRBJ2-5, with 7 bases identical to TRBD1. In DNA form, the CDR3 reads TGTGCCAGCAGCCGCGTTGGGACAGCGCAAGAGACCCAGTACTTC. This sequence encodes CASSRVGTAQETQYF.